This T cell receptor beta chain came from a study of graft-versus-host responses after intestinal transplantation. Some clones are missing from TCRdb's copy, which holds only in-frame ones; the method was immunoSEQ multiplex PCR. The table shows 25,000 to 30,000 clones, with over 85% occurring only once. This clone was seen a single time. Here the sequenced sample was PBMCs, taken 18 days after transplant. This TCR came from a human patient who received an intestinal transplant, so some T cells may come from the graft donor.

The CDR3 region has the DNA TGTGCCAGCAGCAAAGATAGCGGGGTAACCTACGAGCAGTACTTC. Its translation is CASSKDSGVTYEQYF. The chain uses TRBV9 and TRBJ2-7; the match to TRBD2 covers 8 bases. CDR1 is SGDLS and CDR2 is YYNGEE in the germline V gene. The V gene end was trimmed by 4 bases and the J gene end by 2 bases; junction bases not matched to a gene: 8. The CDR3 is 15 amino acids.